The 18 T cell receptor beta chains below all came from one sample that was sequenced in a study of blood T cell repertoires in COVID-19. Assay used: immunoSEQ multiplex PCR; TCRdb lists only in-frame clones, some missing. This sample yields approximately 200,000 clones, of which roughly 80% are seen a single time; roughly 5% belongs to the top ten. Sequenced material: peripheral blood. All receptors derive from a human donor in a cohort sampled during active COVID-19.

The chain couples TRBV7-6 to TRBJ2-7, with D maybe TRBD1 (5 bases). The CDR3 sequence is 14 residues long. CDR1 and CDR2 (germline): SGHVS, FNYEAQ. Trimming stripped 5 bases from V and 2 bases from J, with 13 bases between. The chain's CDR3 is CASSTRTDTYEQYF. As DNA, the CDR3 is TGTGCCAGCAGCACCAGGACGGACACCTACGAGCAGTACTTC.

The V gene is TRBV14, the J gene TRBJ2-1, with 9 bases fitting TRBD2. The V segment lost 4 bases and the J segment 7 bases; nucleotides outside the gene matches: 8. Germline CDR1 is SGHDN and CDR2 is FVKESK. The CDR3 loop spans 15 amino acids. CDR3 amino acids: CASSRREGLSNEQFF. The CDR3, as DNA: TGTGCCAGCAGCCGGCGGGAGGGCCTCTCGAATGAGCAGTTCTTC.

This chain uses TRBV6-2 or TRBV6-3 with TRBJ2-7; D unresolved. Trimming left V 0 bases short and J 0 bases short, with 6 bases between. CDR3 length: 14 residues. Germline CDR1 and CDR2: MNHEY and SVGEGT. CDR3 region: CASSYSTTSYEQYF. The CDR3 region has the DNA TGTGCCAGCAGTTACTCTACAACCTCCTACGAGCAGTACTTC.

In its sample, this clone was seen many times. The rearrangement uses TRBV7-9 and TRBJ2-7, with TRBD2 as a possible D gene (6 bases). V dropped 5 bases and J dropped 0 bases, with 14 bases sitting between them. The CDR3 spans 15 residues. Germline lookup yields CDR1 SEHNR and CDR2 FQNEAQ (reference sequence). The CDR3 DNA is TGTGCCAGCAGCACTGGGGACTCCTACTCCTACGAGCAGTACTTC. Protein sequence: CASSTGDSYSYEQYF.

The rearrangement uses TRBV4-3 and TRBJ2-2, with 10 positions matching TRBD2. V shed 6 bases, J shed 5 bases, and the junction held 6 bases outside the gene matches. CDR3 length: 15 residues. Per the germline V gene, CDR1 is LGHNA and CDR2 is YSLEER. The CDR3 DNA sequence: TGCGCCAGCAGGAGAATGGGACTAGCGACCGGGGAGCTGTTTTTT. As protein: CASRRMGLATGELFF.

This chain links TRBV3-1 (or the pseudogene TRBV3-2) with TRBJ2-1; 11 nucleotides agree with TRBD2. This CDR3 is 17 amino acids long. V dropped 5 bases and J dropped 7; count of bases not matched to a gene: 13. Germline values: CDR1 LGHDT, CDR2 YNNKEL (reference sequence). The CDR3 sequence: CASSKDLTSGSQNEQFF. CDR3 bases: TGTGCCAGCAGCAAGGATCTTACTAGCGGGAGTCAGAATGAGCAGTTCTTC.

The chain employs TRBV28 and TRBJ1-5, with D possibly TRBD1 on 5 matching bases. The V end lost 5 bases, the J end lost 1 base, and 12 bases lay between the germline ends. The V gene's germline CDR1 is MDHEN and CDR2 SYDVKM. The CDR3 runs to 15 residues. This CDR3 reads CASSGGSRSNQPQHF. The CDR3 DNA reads TGTGCCAGCAGTGGGGGGAGTCGGAGCAATCAGCCCCAGCATTTT.

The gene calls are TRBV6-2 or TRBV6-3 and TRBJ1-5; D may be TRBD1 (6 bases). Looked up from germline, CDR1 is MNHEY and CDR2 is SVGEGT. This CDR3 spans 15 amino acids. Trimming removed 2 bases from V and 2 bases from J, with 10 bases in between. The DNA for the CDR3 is TGTGCCAGCAGTTACGGGGGCGCGGGCAATCAGCCCCAGCATTTT. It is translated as CASSYGGAGNQPQHF.

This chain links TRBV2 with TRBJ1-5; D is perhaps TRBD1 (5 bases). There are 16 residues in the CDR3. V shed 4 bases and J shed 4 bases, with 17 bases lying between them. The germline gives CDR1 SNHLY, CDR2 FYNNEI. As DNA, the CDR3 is TGTGCCAGCAGTGTCCTAGGAGGGGAAGGAAATCAGCCCCAGCATTTT. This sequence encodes CASSVLGGEGNQPQHF.

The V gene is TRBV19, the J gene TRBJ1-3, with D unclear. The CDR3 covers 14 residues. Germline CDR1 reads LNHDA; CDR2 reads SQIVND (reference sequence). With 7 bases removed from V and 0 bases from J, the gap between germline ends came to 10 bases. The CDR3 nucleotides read TGTGCCAGTACTTCGCGGTTCTCTGGAAACACCATATATTTT. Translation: CASTSRFSGNTIYF.

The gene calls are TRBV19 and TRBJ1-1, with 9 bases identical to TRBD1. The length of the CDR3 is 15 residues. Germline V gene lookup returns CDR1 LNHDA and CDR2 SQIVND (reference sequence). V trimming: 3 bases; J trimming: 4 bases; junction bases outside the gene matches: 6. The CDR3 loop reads CASSIGTGRGTEAFF. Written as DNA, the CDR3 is TGTGCCAGTAGTATCGGGACAGGGCGAGGCACTGAAGCTTTCTTT.

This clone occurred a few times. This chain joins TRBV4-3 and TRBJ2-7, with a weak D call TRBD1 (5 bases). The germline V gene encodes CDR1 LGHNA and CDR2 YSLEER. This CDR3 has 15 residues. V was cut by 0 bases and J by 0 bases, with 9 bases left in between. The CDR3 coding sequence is TGCGCCAGCAGCCAAGATCACAGGATCTCCTACGAGCAGTACTTC. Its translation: CASSQDHRISYEQYF.

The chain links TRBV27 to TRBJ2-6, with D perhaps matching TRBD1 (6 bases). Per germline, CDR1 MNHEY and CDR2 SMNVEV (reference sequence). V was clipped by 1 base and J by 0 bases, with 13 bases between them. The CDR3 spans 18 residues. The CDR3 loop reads CASSLFPGQSSGANVLTF. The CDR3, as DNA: TGTGCCAGCAGTTTATTCCCCGGACAGTCCTCTGGGGCCAACGTCCTGACTTTC.

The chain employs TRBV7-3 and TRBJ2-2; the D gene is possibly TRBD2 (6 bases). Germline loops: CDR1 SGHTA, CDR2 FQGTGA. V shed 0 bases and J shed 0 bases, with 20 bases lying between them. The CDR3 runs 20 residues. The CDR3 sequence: CASSLTGRTGGTTNTGELFF. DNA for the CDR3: TGTGCCAGCAGCTTAACGGGTCGGACGGGCGGGACGACGAACACCGGGGAGCTGTTTTTT.

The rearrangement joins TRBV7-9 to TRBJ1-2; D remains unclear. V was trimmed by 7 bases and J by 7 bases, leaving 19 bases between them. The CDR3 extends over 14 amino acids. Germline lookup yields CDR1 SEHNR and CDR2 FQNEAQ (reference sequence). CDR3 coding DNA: TGTGCCAGCACCCCGAGTTCGGGATCGGGTGGCTACACCTTC. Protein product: CASTPSSGSGGYTF. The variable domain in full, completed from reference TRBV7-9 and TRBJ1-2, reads DTGVSQNPRHKITKRGQNVTFRCDPISEHNRLYWYRQTLGQGPEFLTYFQNEAQLEKSRLLSDRFSAERPKGSFSTLEIQRTEQGDSAMYLCASTPSSGSGGYTFGSGTRLTVV.

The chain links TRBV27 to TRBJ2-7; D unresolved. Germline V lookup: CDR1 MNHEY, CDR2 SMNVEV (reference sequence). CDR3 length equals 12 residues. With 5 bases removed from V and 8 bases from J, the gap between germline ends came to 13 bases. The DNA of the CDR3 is TGTGCCAGCAGTACTGACACCCTTAAGCAGTACTTC. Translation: CASSTDTLKQYF.

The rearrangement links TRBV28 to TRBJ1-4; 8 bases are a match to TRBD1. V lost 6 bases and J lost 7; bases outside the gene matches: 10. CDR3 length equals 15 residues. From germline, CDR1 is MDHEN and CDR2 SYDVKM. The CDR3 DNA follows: TGTGCCAGCAGGAAACGACAGGGGTTCGGTGAAAAACTGTTTTTT. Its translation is CASRKRQGFGEKLFF.

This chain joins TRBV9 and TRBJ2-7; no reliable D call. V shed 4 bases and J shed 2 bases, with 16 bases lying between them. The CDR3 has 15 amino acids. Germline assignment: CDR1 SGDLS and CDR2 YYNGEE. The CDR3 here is CASSPRGSVTYEQYF. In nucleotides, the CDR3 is TGTGCCAGCAGCCCGCGCGGATCTGTTACCTACGAGCAGTACTTC.